These 30 T cell receptor beta chains were all obtained from the same sample, sequenced in a study of T cell clones after liver transplantation. The data were produced by immunoSEQ multiplex PCR, yet TCRdb's version contains in-frame clones alone and is incomplete. Here the sample spans around 97,000 clones, around 80% being singletons. Here the sequenced sample was CD4+ T cells from blood, taken about 50 months after liver transplant. The receptors originated from a human patient who received a liver transplant. Some T cells could come from the graft donor.

This sequence joins TRBV19 and TRBJ2-1; 8 bases are a match to TRBD1. The CDR3 is made up of 17 amino acids. Losses at the gene ends were 3 bases for V and 0 bases for J; bases not matched to a gene: 7. From germline, CDR1 is LNHDA and CDR2 SQIVND (reference sequence). The CDR3 protein is CASSIPRGRISYNEQFF. The CDR3 DNA sequence: TGTGCCAGTAGTATTCCCAGGGGGCGGATCTCCTACAATGAGCAGTTCTTC.

The chain uses TRBV2 and TRBJ2-7; TRBD2 matches at 9 bases. This CDR3 region has 20 residues. J was trimmed by 2 bases and V by 6 bases; bases with no gene match: 23. CDR1 SNHLY and CDR2 FYNNEI come from the germline V gene. The chain's CDR3 is CASRDPEARFLAGRAYEQYF. CDR3 nucleotides: TGTGCCAGCAGGGACCCCGAGGCACGATTTCTAGCGGGGCGGGCCTACGAGCAGTACTTC.

This rearrangement joins TRBV6-5 to TRBJ1-3, with 8 bases identical to TRBD1. The CDR3 consists of 15 residues. Looked up from germline, CDR1 is MNHEY and CDR2 is SVGAGI. J gave up 3 bases and V 2 bases, and 3 bases lay outside the gene matches. The CDR3 bases are TGTGCCAGCAGTTACGGGACAGGCCTTGGAAACACCATATATTTT. As protein: CASSYGTGLGNTIYF.

The chain links TRBV7-3 to TRBJ2-2; TRBD1 matches at 8 bases. There are 15 residues in the CDR3. The germline V gene has CDR1 SGHTA and CDR2 FQGTGA. With 1 base clipped from V and 6 bases from J, the junction kept 4 bases outside the gene matches. Here the CDR3 DNA reads TGTGCCAGCAGCTTAAGCAGGGGGCAGGCCGGGGAGCTGTTTTTT. Translation gives CASSLSRGQAGELFF.

Only one count was recorded for this clone. V and J are TRBV6-6 and TRBJ1-5; D remains ambiguous. Germline V gives CDR1 MNHNY, CDR2 SVGAGI (reference sequence). The CDR3 spans 13 residues. The V gene lost 7 bases and the J gene lost 4 bases, with 11 bases spanning the gap. CDR3 in DNA: TGTGCCAGCAATTCTATCTGGAATCAGCCCCAGCATTTT. As protein: CASNSIWNQPQHF.

This clone has a handful of counts. V usage is TRBV5-4 and J usage is TRBJ1-2, with TRBD1 as a possible D gene (6 bases). Germline lookup yields CDR1 SGHNT and CDR2 YYREEE (reference sequence). The CDR3 contains 15 residues. V dropped 4 bases and J dropped 4 bases, with 17 bases sitting between them. The CDR3 region has the DNA TGTGCCAGCAGCGCCTGGAAACAGGGAACCTATGGCTACACCTTC. This sequence encodes CASSAWKQGTYGYTF. The variable domain in full, completed from reference TRBV5-4 and TRBJ1-2, reads ETGVTQSPTHLIKTRGQQVTLRCSSQSGHNTVSWYQQALGQGPQFIFQYYREEENGRGNFPPRFSGLQFPNYSSELNVNALELDDSALYLCASSAWKQGTYGYTFGSGTRLTVV.

This clone was counted between two and nine times. The chain has TRBV7-6 and TRBJ2-2; perhaps TRBD2 as D (5 bases). CDR1 is SGHVS, CDR2 FNYEAQ, per germline. V lost 5 bases, J lost 4 bases, and 17 bases lay in between. CDR3 length equals 16 residues. Here the CDR3 reads CASSPSSGVGTGELFF. For the CDR3, the DNA is TGTGCCAGCAGCCCAAGCTCCGGGGTAGGCACCGGGGAGCTGTTTTTT.

The genes are TRBV30 and TRBJ2-5; no definite D call. This CDR3 spans 10 amino acids. CDR1 and CDR2 (germline): GTSNPN, SVGIG (reference sequence). V was cut by 1 base and J by 5 bases, with 2 bases left in between. As DNA, the CDR3 is TGTGCCTGGAGTGGGGAGACCCAGTACTTC. As protein: CAWSGETQYF.

The chain uses TRBV6-5 and TRBJ2-3; D is unclear. V lost 6 bases and J lost 2, with 12 bases in between. Looked up from germline, CDR1 is MNHEY and CDR2 is SVGAGI. CDR3 length: 14 residues. CDR3 nucleotide sequence: TGTGCCAGCAGCATCGCCCTTACCACAGATACGCAGTATTTT. Translating it yields CASSIALTTDTQYF.

This chain uses TRBV4-1 with TRBJ2-1; no clear D. The CDR3 sequence is 15 residues long. Germline V CDR1 and CDR2: MGHRA, YSYEKL. The V end was cut by 2 bases, the J end by 1 base, with 9 bases between. The CDR3 reads CASSQSGLSYNEQFF. For the CDR3, the DNA is TGCGCCAGCAGCCAATCTGGATTATCCTACAATGAGCAGTTCTTC.

The rearrangement joins TRBV27 to TRBJ2-1, with 7 bases that match TRBD1. After removal of 7 bases from V and 1 base from J, the junction contained 10 bases not matched to a gene. The CDR3 spans 16 residues. CDR1 MNHEY and CDR2 SMNVEV come from the germline V gene (reference sequence). CDR3 sequence: CASIYRPGQSYNEQFF. The CDR3 coding sequence is TGTGCCAGCATCTACCGCCCGGGACAGTCCTACAATGAGCAGTTCTTC.

The chain recombines TRBV5-6 with TRBJ1-5, with TRBD1 matching over 7 bases. J was trimmed by 2 bases and V by 1 base; bases with no gene match: 3. From germline, CDR1 is SGHDT and CDR2 YYEEEE. This CDR3 has 15 residues. The chain's CDR3 is CASSLYDRGNQPQHF. The DNA for the CDR3 is TGTGCCAGCAGCTTGTACGACAGGGGCAATCAGCCCCAGCATTTT.

DNA of the CDR3: TGCGCCAGCAGCCAAGAGGTAGGGGAGACCCAGTACTTC. Amino acid sequence: CASSQEVGETQYF. The chain has TRBV4-1 and TRBJ2-5; D gene ambiguous. The V gene's germline CDR1 is MGHRA and CDR2 YSYEKL. The CDR3 totals 13 residues. Trimming shortened V by 0 bases and J by 5 bases, and 7 bases separated the two germline ends.

J is TRBJ1-5 and V is TRBV27, with 8 nucleotides matching TRBD1. J lost 5 bases, V lost 6 bases, and 15 bases had no gene match. Germline CDR1 and CDR2: MNHEY and SMNVEV (reference sequence). There are 17 residues in the CDR3. In DNA, the CDR3 is TGTGCCAGCAGGGCCGACAGGGGACAACGAGTTTATCAGCCCCAGCATTTT. Residues: CASRADRGQRVYQPQHF.

The chain combines TRBV28 with TRBJ2-7, with D perhaps TRBD2 (6 bases). The V gene lost 1 base and the J gene lost 5 bases, with 12 bases spanning the gap. Germline-derived CDR1 and CDR2 are MDHEN and SYDVKM. The CDR3 contains 14 residues. Written as DNA, the CDR3 is TGTGCCAGCAGTTTATTGGAGGGCATTAACGAGCAGTACTTC. This encodes CASSLLEGINEQYF.

This clone was detected a few times. The chain recombines TRBV4-1 with TRBJ2-1; TRBD1 matches 8 bases. CDR1 is MGHRA and CDR2 is YSYEKL in the germline V gene. This CDR3 spans 16 amino acids. J gave up 7 bases and V 2 bases, and 10 bases lay outside the gene matches. The CDR3 sequence: CASSQLLAGGTNEQFF. The DNA for the CDR3 is TGCGCCAGCAGCCAATTGCTAGCAGGGGGCACGAATGAGCAGTTCTTC.

V gene TRBV5-5 combines with J gene TRBJ1-4; 7 bases agree with TRBD1. This CDR3 has 16 amino acids. Germline trimming cut 2 bases from V and 3 bases from J; bases unmatched to any gene: 7. Germline V CDR1 and CDR2: SGHKS, YYEKEE (reference sequence). CDR3 residues: CASSFKRGLANEKLFF. CDR3 bases: TGTGCCAGCAGCTTTAAAAGGGGGCTTGCTAATGAAAAACTGTTTTTT.

This chain connects TRBV12-5 to TRBJ2-7, with D perhaps matching TRBD1 (5 bases). V lost 3 bases to trimming and J lost 2 bases, with 20 bases between them. The CDR3 contains 17 residues. Germline V CDR1 and CDR2: LGHNT, FRNRAP. The CDR3 DNA follows: TGTGCTAGTGGTTTTCCAGAGACAGTGCGACGCACCTACGAGCAGTACTTC. Protein product: CASGFPETVRRTYEQYF. The whole variable domain, filled in from reference TRBV12-5 and TRBJ2-7, reads DARVTQTPRHKVTEMGQEVTMRCQPILGHNTVFWYRQTMMQGLELLAYFRNRAPLDDSGMPKDRFSAEMPDATLATLKIQPSEPRDSAVYFCASGFPETVRRTYEQYFGPGTRLTVT.

This chain connects TRBV19 to TRBJ2-1; D is unclear. Germline assignment: CDR1 LNHDA and CDR2 SQIVND (reference sequence). V lost 0 bases, J lost 3 bases, and 12 bases lay in between. This CDR3 is 16 amino acids long. CDR3 residues: CASSIDGVPVYNEQFF. The CDR3 DNA follows: TGTGCCAGTAGTATAGATGGGGTTCCCGTCTACAATGAGCAGTTCTTC.

The chain employs TRBV4-2 and TRBJ2-3; D may be TRBD2 (5 bases). V was cut by 5 bases and J by 5 bases, with 11 bases left in between. The germline gives CDR1 LGHNA, CDR2 YNFKEQ. CDR3 length: 13 residues. CDR3 nucleotides: TGTGCCAGCAGCTCGGGATTTCAAGATACGCAGTATTTT. Translating it yields CASSSGFQDTQYF.

This clone was detected only a few times. The J gene is TRBJ1-1, the V gene TRBV19; D is unclear. V was clipped by 2 bases and J by 4 bases, with 8 bases between them. Germline CDR1 and CDR2: LNHDA and SQIVND (reference sequence). The CDR3 is made up of 13 amino acids. CDR3 in amino acids: CASSITAGTEAFF. The CDR3 bases are TGTGCCAGTAGTATAACGGCGGGCACTGAAGCTTTCTTT. The whole variable domain, remainder taken from reference TRBV19 and TRBJ1-1, is DGGITQSPKYLFRKEGQNVTLSCEQNLNHDAMYWYRQDPGQGLRLIYYSQIVNDFQKGDIAEGYSVSREKKESFPLTVTSAQKNPTAFYLCASSITAGTEAFFGQGTRLTVV.

CDR3 amino acids: CASSPPSGNLLKEKLFF. As DNA, the CDR3 is TGTGCCAGCTCACCACCTTCCGGCAACCTTCTAAAGGAAAAACTGTTTTTT. The chain employs TRBV18 and TRBJ1-4; D unclear. V was cut by 0 bases and J by 8 bases, with 19 bases left in between. The CDR3 is 17 amino acids. Germline CDR1 and CDR2: KGHSH and LQKENI.

CDR3 nucleotides: TGCGCCAGCAGCTTGGGTGCACACATCAGCTCTGGAAACACCATATATTTT. Protein sequence: CASSLGAHISSGNTIYF. J is TRBJ1-3 and V is TRBV5-1; D is ambiguous. Trimming cost V 0 bases and J 0 bases, with 13 bases left between them. The CDR3 totals 17 residues. Germline CDR1 reads SGHRS; CDR2 reads YFSETQ.

This clone was recorded only once. The J gene is TRBJ1-4, the V gene TRBV21-1; no DNA check was done on the table's D call, TRBD1. TRBV21-1 is a pseudogene locus. This CDR3 region has 17 residues. The CDR3 sequence: CASSKETGGGSGEKLFF. As DNA, the CDR3 is TGTGCCAGCAGCAAAGAGACAGGGGGTGGCTCTGGTGAAAAACTGTTTTTT.

This chain connects TRBV15 to TRBJ2-7; 9 positions agree with TRBD2. The length of the CDR3 is 15 residues. Germline loops: CDR1 LNHNV, CDR2 YYDKDF (reference sequence). V lost 0 bases, J lost 1 base, and 1 base stayed unmatched. As DNA, the CDR3 is TGTGCCACCAGCAGAGACAGCGGGAGGTCCTACGAGCAGTACTTC. Encoded protein: CATSRDSGRSYEQYF.

The chain recombines TRBV7-3 with TRBJ2-1; tentative D call: TRBD1 (6 bases). The CDR3 has 15 residues. In germline, CDR1 is SGHTA, CDR2 FQGTGA. Trimming took off 4 bases at V and 2 bases at J, with 12 bases between the two ends. The CDR3 protein is CASSYRQDPYNEQFF. CDR3 nucleotides: TGTGCCAGCAGCTATCGACAGGACCCCTACAATGAGCAGTTCTTC.

This chain connects TRBV7-3 to TRBJ2-1; 13 nucleotides match TRBD2. In germline, CDR1 is SGHTA, CDR2 FQGTGA. The ends lost 5 bases at V and 6 bases at J; junction bases unmatched: 7. The CDR3 has 16 amino acids. The CDR3 reads CASSKPGTSGVNEQFF. The CDR3 coding sequence is TGTGCCAGCAGCAAGCCCGGGACTAGCGGGGTCAATGAGCAGTTCTTC.

The chain joins TRBV19 to TRBJ2-7; TRBD1 matches at 7 bases. The CDR3 totals 14 residues. V dropped 4 bases and J dropped 2; count of bases not matched to a gene: 5. Germline V gene data show CDR1 as LNHDA and CDR2 as SQIVND (reference sequence). The DNA for the CDR3 is TGTGCCAGTAGTAGACCCGACAGGGCCTACGAGCAGTACTTC. It encodes CASSRPDRAYEQYF.

The chain uses TRBV12-5 and TRBJ1-3; D is unresolved. Trimming left V 6 bases short and J 0 bases short, with 12 bases between. This CDR3 contains 15 residues. The V gene's germline CDR1 is LGHNT and CDR2 FRNRAP. The CDR3 is CASGRDGSSGNTIYF. CDR3 coding DNA: TGTGCTAGTGGCCGTGATGGAAGCTCTGGAAACACCATATATTTT.

J is TRBJ1-2 and V is TRBV5-1; D is perhaps TRBD1 (5 bases). Trimming left V 0 bases short and J 4 bases short, with 7 bases between. The CDR3 has 13 amino acids. From germline, CDR1 is SGHRS and CDR2 YFSETQ. The CDR3 here is CASSLADSYGYTF. The CDR3 nucleotides read TGCGCCAGCAGCTTGGCCGACAGCTATGGCTACACCTTC.